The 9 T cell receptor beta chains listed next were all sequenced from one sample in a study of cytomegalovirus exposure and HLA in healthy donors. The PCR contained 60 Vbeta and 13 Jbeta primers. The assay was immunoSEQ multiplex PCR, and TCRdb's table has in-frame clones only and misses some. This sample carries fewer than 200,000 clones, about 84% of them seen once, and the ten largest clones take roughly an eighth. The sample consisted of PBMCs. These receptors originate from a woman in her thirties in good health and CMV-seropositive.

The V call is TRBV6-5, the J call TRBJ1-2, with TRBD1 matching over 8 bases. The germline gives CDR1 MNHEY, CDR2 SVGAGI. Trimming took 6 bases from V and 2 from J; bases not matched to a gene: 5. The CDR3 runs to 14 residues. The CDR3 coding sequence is TGTGCCAGCAGGATGGGACAGGAAAACTATGGCTACACCTTC. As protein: CASRMGQENYGYTF.

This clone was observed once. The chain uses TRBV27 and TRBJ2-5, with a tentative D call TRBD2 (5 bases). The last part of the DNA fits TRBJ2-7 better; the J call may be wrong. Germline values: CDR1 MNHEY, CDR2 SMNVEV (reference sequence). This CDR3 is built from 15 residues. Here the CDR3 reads CASSFVGGLSYEQYF. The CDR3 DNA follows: TGTGCCAGCAGTTTTGTTGGAGGCTTATCCTACGAGCAGTACTTC.

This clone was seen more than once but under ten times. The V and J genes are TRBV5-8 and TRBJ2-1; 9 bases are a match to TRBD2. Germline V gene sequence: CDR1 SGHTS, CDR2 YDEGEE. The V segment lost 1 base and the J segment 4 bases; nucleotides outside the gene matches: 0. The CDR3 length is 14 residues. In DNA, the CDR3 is TGTGCCAGCAGCTTGACTAGCGGGTACAATGAGCAGTTCTTC. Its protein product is CASSLTSGYNEQFF.

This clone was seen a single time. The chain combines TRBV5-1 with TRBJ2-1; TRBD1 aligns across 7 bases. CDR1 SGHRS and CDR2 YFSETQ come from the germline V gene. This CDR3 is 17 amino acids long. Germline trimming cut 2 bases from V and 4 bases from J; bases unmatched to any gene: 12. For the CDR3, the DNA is TGCGCCAGCAGCTTTGACCCTGGACAGGTCCCTTACAATGAGCAGTTCTTC. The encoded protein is CASSFDPGQVPYNEQFF.

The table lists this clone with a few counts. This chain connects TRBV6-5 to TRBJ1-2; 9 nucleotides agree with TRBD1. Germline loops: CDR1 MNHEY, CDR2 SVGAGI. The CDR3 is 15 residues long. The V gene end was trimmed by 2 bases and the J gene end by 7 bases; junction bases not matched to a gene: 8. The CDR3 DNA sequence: TGTGCCAGCAGTTACGAAGGGGACAGGGATGTTGGCTACACCTTC. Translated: CASSYEGDRDVGYTF.

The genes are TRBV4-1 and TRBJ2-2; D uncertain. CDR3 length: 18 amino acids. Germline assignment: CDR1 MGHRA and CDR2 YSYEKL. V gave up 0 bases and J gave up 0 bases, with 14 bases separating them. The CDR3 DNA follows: TGCGCCAGCAGCCAAGACAGGCAAACCTTCGCGAACACCGGGGAGCTGTTTTTT. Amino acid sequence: CASSQDRQTFANTGELFF.

The CDR3 loop is CASSLVGLYTDTQYF. CDR3 DNA sequence: TGTGCCAGCAGTTTGGTGGGACTTTACACAGATACGCAGTATTTT. The V gene is TRBV28, the J gene TRBJ2-3; maybe TRBD2 (6 bases). In germline, CDR1 is MDHEN, CDR2 SYDVKM. CDR3 length: 15 amino acids. Trimming shortened V by 3 bases and J by 2 bases, and 12 bases separated the two germline ends.

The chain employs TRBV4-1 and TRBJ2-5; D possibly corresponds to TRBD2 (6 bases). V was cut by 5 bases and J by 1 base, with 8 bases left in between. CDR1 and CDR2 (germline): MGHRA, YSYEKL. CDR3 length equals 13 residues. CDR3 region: CASSWTTQETQYF. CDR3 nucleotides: TGCGCCAGCAGCTGGACTACCCAAGAGACCCAGTACTTC.

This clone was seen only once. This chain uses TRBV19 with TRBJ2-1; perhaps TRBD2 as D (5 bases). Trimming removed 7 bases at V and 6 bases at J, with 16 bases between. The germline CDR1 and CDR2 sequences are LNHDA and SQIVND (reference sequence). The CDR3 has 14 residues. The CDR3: CASKGLEVGNEQFF. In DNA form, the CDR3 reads TGTGCCAGTAAAGGGCTGGAGGTGGGCAATGAGCAGTTCTTC.